This T cell receptor beta chain derives from a study of blood T cell repertoires in COVID-19. Study overall: Samples of COVID-19 (acute and convalescent) were obtained from the United States, Italy and Spain.

V was pared by 0 bases and J by 6 bases, with 20 bases between. The germline V gene encodes CDR1 GTSNPN and CDR2 SVGIG (reference sequence). The CDR3 loop spans 16 amino acids. Original data processing: The authors estimated nucleated cell counts from reference gene primer amplification. TCRdb's table, derived via immunoSEQ multiplex PCR, lists solely in-frame clones and lacks some. That table is the source of V, J and clone size, and D and trimming were worked out from the DNA. The sample has about 330,000 clones, about 91% seen once; the top ten hold 7.5% to 10%. Sequenced material: peripheral blood. The sequence was obtained from a man between 25 and 39 years old with COVID-19, enrolled during active disease. This chain uses TRBV30 with TRBJ1-1; D is perhaps TRBD1 (6 bases). The CDR3 reads CAWSVLGAVGVSEAFF. The CDR3 coding sequence is TGTGCCTGGAGTGTACTGGGGGCGGTGGGGGTATCTGAAGCTTTCTTT.